Sequencing of this T cell receptor beta chain was carried out in a study of blood T cell repertoires in COVID-19. Overall study: Samples representing acute and convalescent COVID-19 were sourced from the United States, Italy and Spain. The cDNA or gDNA used as material had been derived from T cells, B-cell-depleted T cells, or PBMCs.

The CDR3 covers 14 residues. Per germline, CDR1 SNHLY and CDR2 FYNNEI. With V trimmed by 6 bases and J by 4 bases, 5 bases remained unmatched. Authors' analysis steps: Nucleated cell number was recorded as an estimate derived from reference gene primer amplification. This table comes from immunoSEQ multiplex PCR, and its TCRdb copy is limited to in-frame clones, with some not included. V, J and clone size were drawn from that table, and D and trimming were deduced from the DNA. The data show over 250,000 clones, with 65% to 90% seen just once and approximately 5.1% held by the top ten. This receptor was taken from a man in his fifties or sixties with active or convalescent COVID-19. This chain connects TRBV2 to TRBJ1-3; 8 bases agree with TRBD1. The sequenced sample was peripheral blood. The CDR3, as DNA: TGTGCCAGCAGAGACAGGGGAACGGGAAACACCATATATTTT. It encodes CASRDRGTGNTIYF.